This note documents a single T cell receptor beta chain sequence. Antigen unknown. The data belong to a study of PD-1 blockade in classical Hodgkin lymphoma. Study-wide findings and caveats: Before treatment, TCR diversity in newly diagnosed patients was reportedly lower than in healthy donors. With respect to the repertoire differences, their causes, possibly disease activity or prior therapy, remain undefined.

CDR3 length: 13 amino acids. V lost 5 bases, J lost 8 bases, and 4 bases stayed unmatched. The germline gives CDR1 SSHAT, CDR2 FNYEAQ (reference sequence). The protocol was immunoSEQ multiplex PCR, while the TCRdb copy is restricted to in-frame clones and leaves out a portion. The repertoire holds fewer than 30,000 clones, with 80% to 90% as singletons. The time point: newly diagnosed, previously untreated cHL patient sample. From thawed PBMCs, CD4+ T cells were purified using magnetic negative selection. Newly diagnosed classical Hodgkin lymphoma PBMCs, still untreated, provided the comparison samples.

This clonotype originated in a human donor with classical Hodgkin lymphoma. This sequence joins TRBV7-7 and TRBJ2-1; 9 positions match TRBD1. Specimen: CD4+ T cells from blood. CDR3 bases: TGTGCCAGCAGCCGGGGACAGGGAGATGAGCAGTTCTTC. This gives the protein CASSRGQGDEQFF.